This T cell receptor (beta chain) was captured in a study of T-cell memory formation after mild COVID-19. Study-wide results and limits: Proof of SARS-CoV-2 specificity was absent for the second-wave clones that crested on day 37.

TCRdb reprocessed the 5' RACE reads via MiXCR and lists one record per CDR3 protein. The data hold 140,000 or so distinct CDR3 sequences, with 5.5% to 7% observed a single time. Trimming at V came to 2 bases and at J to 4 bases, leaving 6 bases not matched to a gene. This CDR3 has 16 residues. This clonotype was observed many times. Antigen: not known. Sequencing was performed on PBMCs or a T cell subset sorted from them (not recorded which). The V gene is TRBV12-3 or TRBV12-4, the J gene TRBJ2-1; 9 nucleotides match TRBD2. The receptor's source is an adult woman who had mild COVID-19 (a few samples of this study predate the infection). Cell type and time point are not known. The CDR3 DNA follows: TGTGCCAGCAGTTTATCGGCTAGCGGGGCTTACAATGAGCAGTTCTTC. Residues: CASSLSASGAYNEQFF.